Detailed here is one T cell receptor (beta chain). Its antigen is still unknown. A second PCR, run for roughly 7 to 11 cycles, used a sample-barcoded 5' primer plus a J-beta primer mix. TCRdb re-called the 5' RACE reads through MiXCR, storing one row per CDR3 protein. Found here are roughly 1 million distinct CDR3 sequences, under 30% of them singletons; the top ten hold 0.75%. The germline V gene has CDR1 SGHVS and CDR2 FQNEAQ. Trimming took 5 bases from V and 4 from J; bases not matched to a gene: 13. The CDR3 runs 18 residues. The sample comes from a study of blood T cells in healthy people across ages. Study-wide points: Higher diversity, along with more naive CD4+ cells, distinguished long-lived donors from aged donors. Percentage of naive T cells showed a strong correlation with TCR beta diversity.

The same data also contributed to another study, on T cells of mothers and their children.

This sequence originates from a girl aged 2-10 years in good health. The chain is built from TRBV7-8 and TRBJ1-5, with 11 bases matching TRBD1. Sequencing used blood. CDR3 sequence (DNA): TGTGCCAGCAGCCTTTGGACAGGGGGCGCGATAAGGAATCAGCCCCAGCATTTT. Its translation: CASSLWTGGAIRNQPQHF.